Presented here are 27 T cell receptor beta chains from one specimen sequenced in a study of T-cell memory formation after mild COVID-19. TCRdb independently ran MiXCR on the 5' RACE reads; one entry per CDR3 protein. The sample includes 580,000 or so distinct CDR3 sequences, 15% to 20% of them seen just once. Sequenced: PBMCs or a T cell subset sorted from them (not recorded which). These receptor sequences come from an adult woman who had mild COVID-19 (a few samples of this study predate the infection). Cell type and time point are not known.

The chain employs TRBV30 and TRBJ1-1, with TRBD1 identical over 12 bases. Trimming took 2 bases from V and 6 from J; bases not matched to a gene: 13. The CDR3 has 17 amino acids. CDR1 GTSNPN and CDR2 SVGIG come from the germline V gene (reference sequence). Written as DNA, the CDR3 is TGTGCCTGGAGTCCCTCCGGGACAGGGGGCGCTTTCGCTGAAGCTTTCTTT. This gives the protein CAWSPSGTGGAFAEAFF.

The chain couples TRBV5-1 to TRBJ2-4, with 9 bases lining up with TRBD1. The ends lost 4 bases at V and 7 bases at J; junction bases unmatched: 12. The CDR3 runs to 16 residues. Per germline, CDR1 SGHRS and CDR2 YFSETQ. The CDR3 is CASSVTGGHLWNIQYF. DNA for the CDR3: TGCGCCAGCAGCGTGACAGGGGGTCATTTATGGAACATTCAGTACTTC.

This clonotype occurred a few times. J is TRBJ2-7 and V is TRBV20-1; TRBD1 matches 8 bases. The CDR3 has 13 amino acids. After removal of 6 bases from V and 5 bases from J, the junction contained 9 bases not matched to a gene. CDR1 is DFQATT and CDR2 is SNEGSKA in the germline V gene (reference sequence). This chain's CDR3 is CSAPLGQGHEQYF. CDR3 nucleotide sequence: TGCAGTGCCCCGCTAGGACAGGGCCACGAGCAGTACTTC.

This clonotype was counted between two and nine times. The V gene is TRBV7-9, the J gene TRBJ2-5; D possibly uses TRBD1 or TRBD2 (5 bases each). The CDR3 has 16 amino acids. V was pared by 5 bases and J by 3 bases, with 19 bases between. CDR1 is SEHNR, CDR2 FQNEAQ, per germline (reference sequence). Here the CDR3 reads CASSPPPGPTEETQYF. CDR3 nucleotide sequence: TGTGCCAGCAGCCCCCCCCCGGGGCCTACGGAAGAGACCCAGTACTTC.

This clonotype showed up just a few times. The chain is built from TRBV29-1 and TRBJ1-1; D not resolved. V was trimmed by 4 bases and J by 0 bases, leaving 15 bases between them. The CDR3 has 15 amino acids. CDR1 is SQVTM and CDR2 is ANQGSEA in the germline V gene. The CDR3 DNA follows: TGCAGCGTTGTATTGGTCGGGCGGTTGAACACTGAAGCTTTCTTT. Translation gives CSVVLVGRLNTEAFF.

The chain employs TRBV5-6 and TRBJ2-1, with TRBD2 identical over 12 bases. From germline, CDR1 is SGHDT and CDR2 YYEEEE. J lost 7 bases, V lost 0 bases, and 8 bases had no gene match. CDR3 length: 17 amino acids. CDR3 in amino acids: CASSLERLAGAGNEQFF. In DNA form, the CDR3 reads TGTGCCAGCAGCTTGGAGAGACTAGCGGGGGCGGGGAATGAGCAGTTCTTC.

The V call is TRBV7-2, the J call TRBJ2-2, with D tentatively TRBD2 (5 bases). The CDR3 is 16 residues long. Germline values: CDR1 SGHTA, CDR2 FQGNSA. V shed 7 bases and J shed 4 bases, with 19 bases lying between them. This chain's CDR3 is CASTREGLRATGELFF. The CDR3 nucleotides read TGTGCCAGCACTAGAGAGGGCCTGAGGGCCACCGGGGAGCTGTTTTTT. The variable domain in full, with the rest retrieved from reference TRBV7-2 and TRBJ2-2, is GAGVSQSPSNKVTEKGKDVELRCDPISGHTALYWYRQSLGQGLEFLIYFQGNSAPDKSGLPSDRFSAERTGGSVSTLTIQRTQQEDSAVYLCASTREGLRATGELFFGEGSRLTVL.

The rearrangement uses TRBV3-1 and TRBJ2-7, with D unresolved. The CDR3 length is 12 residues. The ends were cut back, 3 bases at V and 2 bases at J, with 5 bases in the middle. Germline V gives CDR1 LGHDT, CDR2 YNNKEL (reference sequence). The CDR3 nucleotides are TGTGCCAGCAGCCAGGGTGCCTACGAGCAGTACTTC. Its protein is CASSQGAYEQYF.

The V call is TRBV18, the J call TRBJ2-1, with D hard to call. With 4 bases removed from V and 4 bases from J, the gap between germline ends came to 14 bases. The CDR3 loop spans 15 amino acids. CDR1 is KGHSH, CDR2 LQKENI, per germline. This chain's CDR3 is CASSQVSALYNEQFF. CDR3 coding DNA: TGTGCCAGCTCACAAGTCTCGGCACTTTACAATGAGCAGTTCTTC.

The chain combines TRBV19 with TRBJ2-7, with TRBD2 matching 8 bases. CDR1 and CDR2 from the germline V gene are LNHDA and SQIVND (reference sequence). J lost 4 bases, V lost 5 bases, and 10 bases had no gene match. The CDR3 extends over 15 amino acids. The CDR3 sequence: CASSLRGSGDYEQYF. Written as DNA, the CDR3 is TGTGCCAGTAGTCTTCGGGGTAGCGGGGATTACGAGCAGTACTTC.

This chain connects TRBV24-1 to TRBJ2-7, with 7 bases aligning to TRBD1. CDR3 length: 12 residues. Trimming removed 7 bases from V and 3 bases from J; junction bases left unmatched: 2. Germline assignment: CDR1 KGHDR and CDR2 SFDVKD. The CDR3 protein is CATSGTVYEQYF. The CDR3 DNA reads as TGTGCCACCAGCGGGACAGTCTACGAGCAGTACTTC.

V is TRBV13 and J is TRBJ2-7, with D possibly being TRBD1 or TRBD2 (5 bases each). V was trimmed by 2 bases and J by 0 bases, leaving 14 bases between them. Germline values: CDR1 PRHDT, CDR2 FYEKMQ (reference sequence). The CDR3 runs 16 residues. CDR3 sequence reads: CASSLRGVPSSYEQYF. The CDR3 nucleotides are TGTGCCAGCAGCTTAAGGGGAGTCCCCAGCTCCTACGAGCAGTACTTC.

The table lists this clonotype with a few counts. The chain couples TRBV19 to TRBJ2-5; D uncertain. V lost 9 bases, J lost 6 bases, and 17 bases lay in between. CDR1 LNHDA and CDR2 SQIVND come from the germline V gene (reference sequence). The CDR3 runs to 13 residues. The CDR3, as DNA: TGTGCCAGCACTGTACAGCTTGAGAAGACCCAGTACTTC. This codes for CASTVQLEKTQYF.

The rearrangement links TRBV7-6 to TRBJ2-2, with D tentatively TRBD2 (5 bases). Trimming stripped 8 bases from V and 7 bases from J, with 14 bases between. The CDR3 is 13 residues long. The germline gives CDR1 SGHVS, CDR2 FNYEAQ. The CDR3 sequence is CASGPGSGGELFF. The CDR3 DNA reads TGTGCCAGCGGCCCGGGGAGCGGCGGGGAGCTGTTTTTT.

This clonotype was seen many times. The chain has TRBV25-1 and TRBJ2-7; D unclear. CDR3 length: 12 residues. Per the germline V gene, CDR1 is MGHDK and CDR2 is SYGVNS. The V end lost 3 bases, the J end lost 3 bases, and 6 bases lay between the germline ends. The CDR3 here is CASSDTLYEQYF. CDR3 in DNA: TGTGCCAGCAGTGACACCCTCTACGAGCAGTACTTC.

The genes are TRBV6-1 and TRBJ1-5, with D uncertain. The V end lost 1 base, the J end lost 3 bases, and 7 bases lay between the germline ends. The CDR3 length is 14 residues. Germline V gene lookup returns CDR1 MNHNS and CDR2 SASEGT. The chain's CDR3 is CASSEVGNNQPQHF. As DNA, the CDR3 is TGTGCCAGCAGTGAAGTGGGCAACAATCAGCCCCAGCATTTT.

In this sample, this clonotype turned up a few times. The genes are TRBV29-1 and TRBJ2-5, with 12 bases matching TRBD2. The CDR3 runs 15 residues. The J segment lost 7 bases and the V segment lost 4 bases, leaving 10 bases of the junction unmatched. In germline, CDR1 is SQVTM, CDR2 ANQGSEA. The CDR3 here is CSVGFTSGGSRTQYF. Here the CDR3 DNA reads TGCAGCGTTGGTTTTACTAGCGGGGGGTCGAGGACCCAGTACTTC.

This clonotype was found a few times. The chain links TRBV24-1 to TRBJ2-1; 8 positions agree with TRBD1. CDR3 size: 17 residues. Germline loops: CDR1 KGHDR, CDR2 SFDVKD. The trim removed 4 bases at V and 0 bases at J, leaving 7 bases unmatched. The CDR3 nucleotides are TGTGCCACCAGTGACTCGGACAGGGCTCTCTCCTACAATGAGCAGTTCTTC. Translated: CATSDSDRALSYNEQFF.

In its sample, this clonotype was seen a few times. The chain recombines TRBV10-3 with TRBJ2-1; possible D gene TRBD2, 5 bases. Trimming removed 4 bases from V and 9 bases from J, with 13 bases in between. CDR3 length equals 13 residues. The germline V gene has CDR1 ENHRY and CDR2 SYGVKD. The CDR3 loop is CAISVRTDLEQFF. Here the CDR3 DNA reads TGTGCCATCAGTGTAAGGACTGACCTTGAGCAGTTCTTC.

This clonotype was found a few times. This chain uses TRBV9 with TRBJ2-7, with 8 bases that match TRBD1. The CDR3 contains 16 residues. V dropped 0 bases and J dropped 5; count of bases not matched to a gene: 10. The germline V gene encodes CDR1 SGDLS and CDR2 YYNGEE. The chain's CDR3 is CASSVVPGQGLHEQYF. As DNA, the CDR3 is TGTGCCAGCAGCGTAGTCCCCGGACAGGGACTCCACGAGCAGTACTTC.

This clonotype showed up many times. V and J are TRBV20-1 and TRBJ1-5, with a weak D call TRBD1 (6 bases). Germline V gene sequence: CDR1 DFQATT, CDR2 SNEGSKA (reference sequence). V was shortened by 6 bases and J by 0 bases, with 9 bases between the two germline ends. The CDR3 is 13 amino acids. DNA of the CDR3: TGCAGTGCAAGGACAGATAGCAATCAGCCCCAGCATTTT. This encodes CSARTDSNQPQHF.

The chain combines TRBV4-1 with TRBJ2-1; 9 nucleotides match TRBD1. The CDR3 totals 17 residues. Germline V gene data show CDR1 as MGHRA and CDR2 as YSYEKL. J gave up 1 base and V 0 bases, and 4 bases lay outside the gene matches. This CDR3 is CASSQDLDRGSYNEQFF. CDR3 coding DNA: TGCGCCAGCAGCCAAGATCTGGACAGGGGTTCCTACAATGAGCAGTTCTTC.

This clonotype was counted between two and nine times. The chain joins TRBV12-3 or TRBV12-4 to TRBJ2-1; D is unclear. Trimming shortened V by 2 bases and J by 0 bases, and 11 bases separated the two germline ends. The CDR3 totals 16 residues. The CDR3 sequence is CASSLKRLSSYNEQFF. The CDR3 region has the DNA TGTGCCAGCAGTTTAAAGCGCCTAAGCTCCTACAATGAGCAGTTCTTC.

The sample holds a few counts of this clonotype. The CDR3: CSARDIEGARSQETQYF. CDR3 coding DNA: TGCAGTGCTAGAGATATCGAGGGGGCGCGGTCCCAAGAGACCCAGTACTTC. The chain couples TRBV20-1 to TRBJ2-5, with 7 bases fitting TRBD1. The V gene end was trimmed by 0 bases and the J gene end by 1 base; junction bases not matched to a gene: 11. This CDR3 region has 17 residues. Germline CDR1 DFQATT, CDR2 SNEGSKA (reference sequence).

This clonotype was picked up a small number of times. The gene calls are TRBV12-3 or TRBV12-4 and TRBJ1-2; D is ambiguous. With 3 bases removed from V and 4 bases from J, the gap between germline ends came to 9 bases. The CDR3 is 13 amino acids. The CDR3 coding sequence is TGTGCCAGCAGTTTTGTCGGGTCCTATGGCTACACCTTC. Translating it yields CASSFVGSYGYTF.

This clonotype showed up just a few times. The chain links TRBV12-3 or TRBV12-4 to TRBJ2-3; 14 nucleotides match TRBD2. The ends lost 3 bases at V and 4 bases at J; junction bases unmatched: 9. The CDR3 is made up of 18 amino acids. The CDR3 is CASSFKRLAGGPPDTQYF. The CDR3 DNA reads TGTGCCAGCAGTTTCAAGAGACTAGCGGGGGGGCCCCCAGATACGCAGTATTTT.

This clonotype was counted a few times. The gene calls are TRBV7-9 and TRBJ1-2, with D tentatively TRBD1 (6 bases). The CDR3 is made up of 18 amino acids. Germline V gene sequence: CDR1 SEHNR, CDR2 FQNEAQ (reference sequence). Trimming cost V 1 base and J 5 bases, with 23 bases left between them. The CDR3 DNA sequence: TGTGCCAGCAGCTTAGTCGGTTGGACAGCACACCAAATGTATGGCTACACCTTC. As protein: CASSLVGWTAHQMYGYTF.